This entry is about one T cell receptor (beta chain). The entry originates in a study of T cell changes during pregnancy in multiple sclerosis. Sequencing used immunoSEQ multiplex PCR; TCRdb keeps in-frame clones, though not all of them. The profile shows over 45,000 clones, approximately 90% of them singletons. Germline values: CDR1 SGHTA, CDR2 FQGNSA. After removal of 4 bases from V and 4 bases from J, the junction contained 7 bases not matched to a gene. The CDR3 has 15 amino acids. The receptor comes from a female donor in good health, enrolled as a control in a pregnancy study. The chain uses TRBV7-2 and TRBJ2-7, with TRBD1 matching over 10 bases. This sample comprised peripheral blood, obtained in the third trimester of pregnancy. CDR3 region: CASSSGRQGAYEQYF. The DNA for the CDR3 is TGTGCCAGCAGCTCTGGCCGACAGGGGGCTTACGAGCAGTACTTC. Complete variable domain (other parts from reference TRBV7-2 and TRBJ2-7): GAGVSQSPSNKVTEKGKDVELRCDPISGHTALYWYRQSLGQGLEFLIYFQGNSAPDKSGLPSDRFSAERTGGSVSTLTIQRTQQEDSAVYLCASSSGRQGAYEQYFGPGTRLTVT.